One and the same sample provided the 31 T cell receptor beta chains below, sequenced in a study of shared clonotypes between healthy human individuals. Profiling relied on immunoSEQ multiplex PCR, and the TCRdb table lists in-frame clones only, not all of them. This sample has under 600,000 clones, with about 97% found just once. Input material: naive CD4+ T cells sorted from blood. Documented subset: CD45RA+ positively selected. Receptors were obtained from a woman aged 25-40 years in good health.

This rearrangement joins TRBV28 to TRBJ1-5; TRBD1 matches at 9 bases. With 5 bases clipped from V and 5 bases from J, the junction kept 10 bases outside the gene matches. In germline, CDR1 is MDHEN, CDR2 SYDVKM. The CDR3 length is 16 residues. The CDR3 here is CASSHRTGEWDQPQHF. Here the CDR3 DNA reads TGTGCCAGCAGTCACCGGACAGGGGAGTGGGATCAGCCCCAGCATTTT.

This clone was counted a single time. V gene TRBV29-1 combines with J gene TRBJ1-2; no firm D call. Germline CDR1 reads SQVTM; CDR2 reads ANQGSEA. V was shortened by 2 bases and J by 2 bases, with 6 bases between the two germline ends. The CDR3 runs 12 residues. The CDR3 sequence is CSVEPRNYGYTF. In DNA form, the CDR3 reads TGCAGCGTTGAACCCAGAAACTATGGCTACACCTTC.

This sequence joins TRBV27 and TRBJ2-7, with D perhaps TRBD1 (6 bases). This CDR3 is 14 amino acids long. Germline CDR1 and CDR2: MNHEY and SMNVEV (reference sequence). Trimming took off 10 bases at V and 9 bases at J, with 25 bases between the two ends. This CDR3 is CATRQDATRGRQYF. DNA for the CDR3: TGTGCCACGAGACAGGACGCCACCCGAGGTAGGCAGTACTTC.

The chain joins TRBV7-3 to TRBJ2-3, with 10 bases that match TRBD1. J lost 3 bases, V lost 4 bases, and 4 bases had no gene match. The V gene's germline CDR1 is SGHTA and CDR2 FQGTGA. The CDR3 runs 15 residues. In DNA form, the CDR3 reads TGTGCCAGCAGCTCAGGGACAGGGGCGACAGATACGCAGTATTTT. It is translated as CASSSGTGATDTQYF. Based on the CDR3 plus reference TRBV7-3 and TRBJ2-3, the full variable domain is GAGVSQTPSNKVTEKGKYVELRCDPISGHTALYWYRQSLGQGPEFLIYFQGTGAADDSGLPNDRFFAVRPEGSVSTLKIQRTERGDSAVYLCASSSGTGATDTQYFGPGTRLTVL.

V is TRBV18 and J is TRBJ2-1; 7 positions match TRBD2. Per germline, CDR1 KGHSH and CDR2 LQKENI. The CDR3 is 15 amino acids. The junction had 4 bases not matched to a gene; V was cut back by 0 bases and J by 5 bases. CDR3 loop: CASSPPSSGNNEQFF. CDR3 bases: TGTGCCAGCTCACCACCTTCTAGCGGAAACAATGAGCAGTTCTTC.

The V and J genes are TRBV10-1 and TRBJ1-1, with D unresolved. V dropped 0 bases and J dropped 7 bases, with 9 bases sitting between them. The CDR3 covers 13 residues. Germline-derived CDR1 and CDR2 are WNHNN and SYGVQD (reference sequence). The CDR3 nucleotides are TGCGCCAGCAGTGAGTCTTCAAGGGATGAAGCTTTCTTT. It encodes CASSESSRDEAFF.

The rearrangement uses TRBV6-6 and TRBJ1-5; 7 bases match TRBD1. V was pared by 8 bases and J by 7 bases, with 17 bases of the junction left unmatched. Germline V gene sequence: CDR1 MNHNY, CDR2 SVGAGI (reference sequence). The CDR3 is made up of 16 amino acids. CDR3: CASCSGNRGVRQPQHF. Written as DNA, the CDR3 is TGTGCCAGCTGCTCAGGTAACAGGGGCGTGAGACAGCCCCAGCATTTT.

The rearrangement uses TRBV6-6 and TRBJ1-5, with unresolved D. Per the germline V gene, CDR1 is MNHNY and CDR2 is SVGAGI (reference sequence). The V end was cut by 6 bases, the J end by 0 bases, with 12 bases between. CDR3 length: 15 amino acids. Here the CDR3 DNA reads TGTGCCAGCAGCAAAGGGCAGAATAGCAATCAGCCCCAGCATTTT. Protein: CASSKGQNSNQPQHF.

The chain employs TRBV28 and TRBJ2-3, with D perhaps matching TRBD1 (5 bases). This CDR3 has 13 amino acids. With 2 bases removed from V and 3 bases from J, the gap between germline ends came to 6 bases. Germline loops: CDR1 MDHEN, CDR2 SYDVKM. The CDR3 region is CASSLRQTDTQYF. The CDR3 DNA sequence: TGTGCCAGCAGTTTACGACAGACAGATACGCAGTATTTT.

The chain is built from TRBV28 and TRBJ2-7; D possibly corresponds to TRBD1 (7 bases). V lost 7 bases and J lost 8, with 12 bases in between. The CDR3 runs to 11 residues. Germline CDR1 is MDHEN and CDR2 is SYDVKM. CDR3 sequence: CASKTGRQQYF. The CDR3 bases are TGTGCCAGCAAGACAGGGAGGCAGCAGTACTTC.

Concerning this clone itself: The sample contains more than one DNA sequence encoding this CDR3. The chain joins TRBV19 to TRBJ1-1; D call uncertain. The CDR3 sequence is 13 residues long. V was trimmed by 3 bases and J by 2 bases, leaving 7 bases between them. Per germline, CDR1 LNHDA and CDR2 SQIVND (reference sequence). CDR3 in DNA: TGTGCCAGTAGTATCCGGGAAAACACTGAAGCTTTCTTT. This sequence encodes CASSIRENTEAFF.

The genes are TRBV28 and TRBJ1-1; 7 bases align to TRBD1. The CDR3 is made up of 15 amino acids. V lost 4 bases, J lost 4 bases, and 9 bases stayed unmatched. Germline V gives CDR1 MDHEN, CDR2 SYDVKM. The CDR3 DNA reads as TGTGCCAGCAGTTCCCCGACAGGGTCTTTCACTGAAGCTTTCTTT. It translates to CASSSPTGSFTEAFF.

The CDR3 DNA follows: TGTGCCAGCGAAGAGGGGAGGAAAGGATGGAATCAGCCCCAGCATTTT. Translated: CASEEGRKGWNQPQHF. The chain employs TRBV28 and TRBJ1-5; D is possibly TRBD1 (5 bases). Germline values: CDR1 MDHEN, CDR2 SYDVKM. The V end was cut by 8 bases, the J end by 4 bases, with 21 bases between. There are 16 residues in the CDR3.

The chain joins TRBV28 to TRBJ1-2; tentative D call: TRBD1 (5 bases). The V end lost 5 bases, the J end lost 4 bases, and 17 bases lay between the germline ends. The germline CDR1 and CDR2 sequences are MDHEN and SYDVKM. The CDR3 spans 15 residues. CDR3 sequence: CASSAPRRGGYGYTF. The CDR3 bases are TGTGCCAGCAGTGCCCCCCGACGGGGCGGCTATGGCTACACCTTC.

J is TRBJ1-2 and V is TRBV6-1; the D gene is possibly TRBD1 (5 bases). Trimming stripped 2 bases from V and 6 bases from J, with 10 bases between. CDR1 is MNHNS, CDR2 SASEGT, per germline. CDR3 size: 13 residues. The CDR3 reads CASSELDRHGYTF. CDR3 coding DNA: TGTGCCAGCAGTGAATTAGACAGACATGGCTACACCTTC.

The J gene is TRBJ1-3, the V gene TRBV9; 7 bases match TRBD1. The CDR3 is 15 amino acids. J lost 1 base, V lost 3 bases, and 4 bases had no gene match. Germline CDR1 and CDR2: SGDLS and YYNGEE. The CDR3 here is CASSGHRGSGNTIYF. The CDR3 region has the DNA TGTGCCAGCAGCGGACACAGGGGTTCTGGAAACACCATATATTTT.

The chain uses TRBV5-1 and TRBJ2-7; 8 bases are a match to TRBD2. The germline V gene encodes CDR1 SGHRS and CDR2 YFSETQ. This CDR3 comprises 17 residues. V shed 0 bases, J shed 0 bases, and the junction held 8 bases outside the gene matches. CDR3 in amino acids: CASSLASSGGYSYEQYF. CDR3 DNA sequence: TGCGCCAGCAGCTTGGCCAGTTCGGGGGGGTACTCCTACGAGCAGTACTTC. Full variable domain (outside the CDR3, taken from reference TRBV5-1 and TRBJ2-7): KAGVTQTPRYLIKTRGQQVTLSCSPISGHRSVSWYQQTPGQGLQFLFEYFSETQRNKGNFPGRFSGRQFSNSRSEMNVSTLELGDSALYLCASSLASSGGYSYEQYFGPGTRLTVT.

This chain joins TRBV19 and TRBJ2-2; 11 bases align to TRBD2. The junction had 1 base not matched to a gene; V was cut back by 6 bases and J by 4 bases. Per germline, CDR1 LNHDA and CDR2 SQIVND (reference sequence). The CDR3 spans 14 residues. The CDR3 sequence is CASRLAGVTGELFF. For the CDR3, the DNA is TGTGCCAGTAGACTAGCGGGAGTCACCGGGGAGCTGTTTTTT.

This chain links TRBV28 with TRBJ2-3; TRBD1 is a possible D gene (5 bases). V was cut by 8 bases and J by 7 bases, with 16 bases left in between. Germline V lookup: CDR1 MDHEN, CDR2 SYDVKM. This CDR3 region has 13 residues. Here the CDR3 reads CASYTLGAYTQYF. CDR3 nucleotide sequence: TGTGCCAGCTACACTCTAGGGGCTTATACGCAGTATTTT.

The V and J genes are TRBV18 and TRBJ1-1, with 7 bases identical to TRBD1. V lost 6 bases and J lost 1; bases outside the gene matches: 5. Germline V gene lookup returns CDR1 KGHSH and CDR2 LQKENI. CDR3 length: 14 residues. The CDR3 region has the DNA TGTGCCAGCTCCGCGGGACAGAAGAACACTGAAGCTTTCTTT. It encodes CASSAGQKNTEAFF.

The chain has TRBV28 and TRBJ1-1; the D gene is possibly TRBD1 (6 bases). CDR1 is MDHEN and CDR2 is SYDVKM in the germline V gene. V dropped 2 bases and J dropped 3 bases, with 10 bases sitting between them. There are 14 residues in the CDR3. CDR3 sequence: CASSLIRTDTEAFF. CDR3 DNA: TGTGCCAGCAGTTTAATTAGGACAGACACTGAAGCTTTCTTT.

The rearrangement uses TRBV13 and TRBJ1-4; D is perhaps TRBD1 (5 bases). This CDR3 spans 14 amino acids. Germline V gene sequence: CDR1 PRHDT, CDR2 FYEKMQ (reference sequence). The V end was cut by 5 bases, the J end by 7 bases, with 14 bases between. This chain's CDR3 is CASSPGIRSEKLFF. CDR3 bases: TGTGCCAGCAGCCCAGGGATCAGAAGTGAAAAACTGTTTTTT.

The J gene is TRBJ1-1, the V gene TRBV5-1, with D maybe TRBD1 (5 bases). Germline values: CDR1 SGHRS, CDR2 YFSETQ. Trimming cost V 0 bases and J 1 base, with 13 bases left between them. CDR3 length: 16 amino acids. CDR3 residues: CASSLVGGGKNTEAFF. CDR3 nucleotide sequence: TGCGCCAGCAGCTTGGTTGGGGGAGGGAAGAACACTGAAGCTTTCTTT.

The chain is built from TRBV27 and TRBJ2-3; TRBD1 might be the D (6 bases). Germline loops: CDR1 MNHEY, CDR2 SMNVEV (reference sequence). Trimming took 6 bases from V and 5 from J, leaving 18 bases between them. The CDR3 extends over 15 amino acids. CDR3 region: CASSIRGSLGDTQYF. The DNA of the CDR3 is TGTGCCAGCAGCATTAGGGGGTCGTTAGGAGATACGCAGTATTTT.

The V and J genes are TRBV30 and TRBJ1-3; no clear D gene. Germline V gene lookup returns CDR1 GTSNPN and CDR2 SVGIG (reference sequence). This CDR3 spans 13 amino acids. Trimming left V 2 bases short and J 4 bases short, with 9 bases between. DNA for the CDR3: TGTGCCTGGAGTCTGGTACTCGGAAACACCATATATTTT. This encodes CAWSLVLGNTIYF.

CDR3 DNA: TGTGCCAGCAGCTTCTACGGAAGCTCTGGAAACACCATATATTTT. This translates into CASSFYGSSGNTIYF. The genes are TRBV11-2 and TRBJ1-3; the D is unclear. Germline V CDR1 and CDR2: SGHAT, FQNNGV. The CDR3 loop spans 15 amino acids. The V end lost 3 bases, the J end lost 0 bases, and 9 bases lay between the germline ends.

The chain links TRBV7-9 to TRBJ2-5, with D possibly being TRBD1 or TRBD2 (5 bases each). Germline CDR1 and CDR2: SEHNR and FQNEAQ (reference sequence). Trimming removed 3 bases from V and 5 bases from J, with 13 bases in between. The CDR3 totals 14 residues. The CDR3 is CASSFSRGAETQYF. CDR3 in DNA: TGTGCCAGCAGCTTCTCTCGGGGCGCGGAGACCCAGTACTTC.

V is TRBV19 and J is TRBJ2-3, with 8 bases fitting TRBD1. Germline V gene sequence: CDR1 LNHDA, CDR2 SQIVND (reference sequence). V gave up 6 bases and J gave up 5 bases; unmatched junction bases: 13. The CDR3 sequence is 16 residues long. For the CDR3, the DNA is TGTGCCAGTAGAAAATTGGGGCAGGGGGCCGGAGATACGCAGTATTTT. The encoded protein is CASRKLGQGAGDTQYF.

The genes are TRBV6-5 and TRBJ2-5; a possible D gene is TRBD1 (5 bases). The CDR3 runs 15 residues. Per the germline V gene, CDR1 is MNHEY and CDR2 is SVGAGI. V lost 0 bases and J lost 4, with 12 bases in between. CDR3 DNA sequence: TGTGCCAGCAGTTACTCGTCGTCAGGGCGAGAGACCCAGTACTTC. Translation gives CASSYSSSGRETQYF.

This clone came up once. The chain joins TRBV10-3 to TRBJ1-1; TRBD1 aligns across 7 bases. The CDR3 loop spans 15 amino acids. Per the germline V gene, CDR1 is ENHRY and CDR2 is SYGVKD. With V trimmed by 8 bases and J by 0 bases, 9 bases remained unmatched. Here the CDR3 DNA reads TGTGCCATCGGTACAGGGGTGGATATGAACACTGAAGCTTTCTTT. Translated, it gives CAIGTGVDMNTEAFF.

The gene calls are TRBV7-9 and TRBJ2-1; 11 bases agree with TRBD2. The CDR3 has 12 residues. The germline CDR1 and CDR2 sequences are SEHNR and FQNEAQ (reference sequence). Trimming cost V 5 bases and J 10 bases; bases outside gene matches: 1. CDR3 coding DNA: TGTGCCAGCAGCGCTAGCGGGAGGGAGCAGTTCTTC. Translation gives CASSASGREQFF.